What follows describes a single T cell receptor beta chain. Which antigen it targets is not known. Qualities for individual bases were not recorded, and no much larger clone is one base off. Patients with uncontrolled infections, other autoimmune diseases, pregnancy or lactation were excluded. Clinical symptoms, serum thyroxine and TRAb, thyroid ultrasound, and orbital computed tomography formed the basis for the diagnoses. Trizol reagent was used to extract total RNA, and RNA quality was then checked on an Agilent 2100 Bioanalyzer. These data come from a study of T cells in Graves' hyperthyroidism and ophthalmopathy (dated by TCRdb to the late 2010s). Broadly, across the study: A discovery cohort of about 100 patients, about 43 with Graves' ophthalmopathy and about 58 with stable Graves' hyperthyroidism, was used to find distinguishing TCR V-J signatures. Whether ophthalmopathy could be predicted prospectively was tested in an independent validation cohort made up of roughly 19 hyperthyroidism patients plus 17 patients who later progressed to ophthalmopathy. The 100 or so discovery patients were divided at random into training and test sets in a 7:3 ratio. Thyroid tissue and blood T-cell repertoires from more than 5 Graves' hyperthyroidism patients were also compared in the study. After blood sampling, hyperthyroidism patients were treated with methimazole at a starting dose of 30 mg daily, and ophthalmopathy patients were treated with high-dose intravenous methylprednisolone. TCR Vbeta CDR3 sequencing of fewer than 150 peripheral blood samples (roughly 43 ophthalmopathy, about 75 hyperthyroidism and roughly 17 progressor patients) is reported in the paper. Study-wide findings and limitations: Blood samples also contained most of the expanded thyroid clonotypes (frequency above 0.001), which suggests that blood repertoires may reflect thyroid immune responses. No statistical method was used to fix the sample size in advance, and group allocation was not hidden from the investigators. A 13 V-J signature model separated ophthalmopathy from stable hyperthyroidism, with approximately 86% sensitivity and roughly 81% specificity in cross-validation and 80%/75% in testing. In validation, the model predicted progression to ophthalmopathy with approximately 71% sensitivity and approximately 78% specificity, a median of around six months before onset.

The CDR3 contains 14 residues, cysteine and phenylalanine counted. Of the read, only the CDR3 DNA is kept; its 42 bases are in frame from base 1. CDR1 and CDR2, per the germline V gene, are MNHNS and SASEGT. V loses 5 bases, J loses 7 bases, and the germline ends lie 12 bases apart. Amplification of TCR beta CDR3 regions was carried out from RNA transcripts. A first-round RT-PCR of the TCR CDR3 used the HTBI primer set with the Qiagen OneStep RT-PCR kit. Libraries were constructed in a second round of multiplex PCR, after which size selection and purification were carried out. The libraries were sequenced on an Illumina HiSeq2000 using paired-end 100 bp reads. On the authors' methods: SOAPnuke was used to process the raw data, throwing out any read that contained adapters or uncalled bases, had a mean Phred below 15, or lacked an exact constant-primer or identifier match. High-quality paired reads were merged with COPE v1.2.5, and unique nucleotide sequences were defined as clonotypes. Clonotypes were aligned to IMGT TRBV, TRBD and TRBJ reference segments using MiTCR v1.1. The analysis included only V-J combinations with a frequency above 0.0001, which together covered roughly 99% of the repertoires. The TCS score was defined as F50 (clonal expansion) divided by E x V (chaos), with BLOSUM62-based TCRdist calculated between CDR3 peptides within each V-J. Welch's t-statistics and random forest reduced some 510 V-J features to 13, which were used in a naive Bayes classifier (R e1071). The Morisita-Horn index was used to measure how similar the thyroid and blood repertoires were. In TCRdb, the public reads were trimmed at Q25 with fastp and aligned with MiXCR, with productive beta chains retained. Every CDR3 protein is listed once, alongside the most common genes and DNA of its rows. These V and J calls originate from TCRdb's pipeline instead of the authors' own analysis. This sample gives roughly 500,000 distinct CDR3 sequences in total; approximately 48% of them show up just once. The leading ten clones occupy around 44% of the sample.

The sequenced sample consisted of peripheral blood or thyroid tissue (not recorded which). The rearranged chain carries TRBV6-1 and TRBJ1-6, and possibly TRBD1, on 5 matching bases. The clonotype originates from an adult woman with Graves' disease, either hyperthyroidism or ophthalmopathy (not recorded which). At the DNA level, the sequence is TGTGCCAGCAGTCGTCTGGGGGACAATTCACCCCTCCACTTT. The translation is CASSRLGDNSPLHF.